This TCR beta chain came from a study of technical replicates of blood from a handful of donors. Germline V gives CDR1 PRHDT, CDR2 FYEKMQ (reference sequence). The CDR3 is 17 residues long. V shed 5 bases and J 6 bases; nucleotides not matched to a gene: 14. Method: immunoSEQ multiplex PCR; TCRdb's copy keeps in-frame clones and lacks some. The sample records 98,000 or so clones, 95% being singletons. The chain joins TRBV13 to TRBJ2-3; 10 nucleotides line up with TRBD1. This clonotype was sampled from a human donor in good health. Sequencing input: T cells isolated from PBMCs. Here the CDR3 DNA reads TGTGCCAGCAGCCCAACGACAGGGGGCGTAGTATCTGATACGCAGTATTTT. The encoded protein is CASSPTTGGVVSDTQYF.